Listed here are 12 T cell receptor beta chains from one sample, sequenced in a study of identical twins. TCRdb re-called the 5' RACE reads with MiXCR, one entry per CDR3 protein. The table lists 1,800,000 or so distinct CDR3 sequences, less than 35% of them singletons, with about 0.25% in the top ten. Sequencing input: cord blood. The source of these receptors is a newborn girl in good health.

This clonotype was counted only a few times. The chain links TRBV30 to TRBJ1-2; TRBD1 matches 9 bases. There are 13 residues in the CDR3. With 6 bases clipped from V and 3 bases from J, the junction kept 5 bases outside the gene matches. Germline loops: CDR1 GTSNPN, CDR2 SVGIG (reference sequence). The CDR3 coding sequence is TGTGCCTGCCTTGACAGGGGGGACTATGGCTACACCTTC. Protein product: CACLDRGDYGYTF. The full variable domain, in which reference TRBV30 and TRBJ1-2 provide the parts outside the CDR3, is SQTIHQWPATLVQPVGSPLSLECTVEGTSNPNLYWYRQAAGRGLQLLFYSVGIGQISSEVPQNLSASRPQDRQFILSSKKLLLSDSGFYLCACLDRGDYGYTFGSGTRLTVV.

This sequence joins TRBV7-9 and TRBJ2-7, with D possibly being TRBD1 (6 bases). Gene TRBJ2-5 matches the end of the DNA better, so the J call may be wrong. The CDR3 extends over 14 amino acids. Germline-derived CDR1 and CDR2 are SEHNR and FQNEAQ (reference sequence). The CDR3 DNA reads TGTGCCAGCAGCTTACCCAGGACAGACCAGACCCAGTACTTC. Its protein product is CASSLPRTDQTQYF.

Here the CDR3 reads CSARKASHTEQGPIYGYTF. Written as DNA, the CDR3 is TGCAGTGCTAGAAAGGCCTCCCATACAGAACAGGGACCTATCTATGGCTACACCTTC. This chain uses TRBV20-1 with TRBJ1-2; D might be TRBD1 (6 bases). V was cut by 2 bases and J by 4 bases, with 29 bases left in between. This CDR3 has 19 amino acids. Germline V lookup: CDR1 DFQATT, CDR2 SNEGSKA (reference sequence).

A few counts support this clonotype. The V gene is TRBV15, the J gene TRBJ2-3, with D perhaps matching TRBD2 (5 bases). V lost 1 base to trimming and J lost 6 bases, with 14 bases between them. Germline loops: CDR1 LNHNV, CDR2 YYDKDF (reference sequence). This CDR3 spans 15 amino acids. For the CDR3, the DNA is TGTGCCACCAGCAGAGGTGTTCTGTGGAGGGATACGCAGTATTTT. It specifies CATSRGVLWRDTQYF.

CDR3 nucleotide sequence: TGTGCCAGCAGGAAGTCGACTAGCGCCTACGAGCAGTACTTC. Residues: CASRKSTSAYEQYF. The genes are TRBV12-3 or TRBV12-4 and TRBJ2-7; TRBD2 agrees at 8 bases. V shed 6 bases, J shed 2 bases, and the junction held 6 bases outside the gene matches. The CDR3 is 14 amino acids.

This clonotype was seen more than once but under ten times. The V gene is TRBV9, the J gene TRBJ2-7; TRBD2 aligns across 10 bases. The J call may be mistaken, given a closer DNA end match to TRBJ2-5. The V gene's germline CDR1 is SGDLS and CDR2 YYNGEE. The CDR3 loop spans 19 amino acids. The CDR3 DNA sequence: TGTGCCAGCAGCGTAACACCGGGACTAGCGTGGGGAGGAGAAGAGACCCAGTACTTC. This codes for CASSVTPGLAWGGEETQYF.

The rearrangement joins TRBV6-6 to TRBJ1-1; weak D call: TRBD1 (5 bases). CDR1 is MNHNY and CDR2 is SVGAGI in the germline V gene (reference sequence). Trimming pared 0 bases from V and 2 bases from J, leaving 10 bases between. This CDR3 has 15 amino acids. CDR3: CASSYSTGANTEAFF. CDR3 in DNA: TGTGCCAGCAGTTACTCTACCGGGGCCAACACTGAAGCTTTCTTT.

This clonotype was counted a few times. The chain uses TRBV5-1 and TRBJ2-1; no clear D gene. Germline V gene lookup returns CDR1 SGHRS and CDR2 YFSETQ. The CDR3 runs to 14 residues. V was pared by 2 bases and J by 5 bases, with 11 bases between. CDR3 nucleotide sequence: TGCGCCAGCAGCTTTGGAAGGGCTAACAATGAGCAGTTCTTC. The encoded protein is CASSFGRANNEQFF.

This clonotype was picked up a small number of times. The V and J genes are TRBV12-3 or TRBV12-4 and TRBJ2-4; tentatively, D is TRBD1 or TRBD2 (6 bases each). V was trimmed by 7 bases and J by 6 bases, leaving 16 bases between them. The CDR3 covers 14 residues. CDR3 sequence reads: CASKIRGVGNIQYF. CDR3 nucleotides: TGTGCCAGCAAAATAAGGGGGGTAGGAAACATTCAGTACTTC.

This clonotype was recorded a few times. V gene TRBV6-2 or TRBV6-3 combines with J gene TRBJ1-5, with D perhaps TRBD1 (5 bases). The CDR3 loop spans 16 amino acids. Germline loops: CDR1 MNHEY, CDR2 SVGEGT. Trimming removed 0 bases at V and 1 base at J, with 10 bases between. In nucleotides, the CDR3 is TGTGCCAGCAGTTACTCATGGGGGATAAGCAATCAGCCCCAGCATTTT. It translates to CASSYSWGISNQPQHF.

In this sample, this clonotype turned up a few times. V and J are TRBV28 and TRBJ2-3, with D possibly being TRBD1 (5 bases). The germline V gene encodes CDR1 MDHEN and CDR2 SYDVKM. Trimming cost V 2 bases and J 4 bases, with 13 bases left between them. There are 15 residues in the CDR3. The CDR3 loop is CASSLRARVSDTQYF. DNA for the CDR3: TGTGCCAGCAGTTTACGGGCCAGGGTGTCAGATACGCAGTATTTT.

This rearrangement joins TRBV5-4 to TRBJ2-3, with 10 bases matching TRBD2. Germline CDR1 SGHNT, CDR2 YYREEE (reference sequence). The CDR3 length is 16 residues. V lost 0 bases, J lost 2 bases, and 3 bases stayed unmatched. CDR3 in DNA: TGTGCCAGCAGCTTGGCACTAGCGGGGTTCACAGATACGCAGTATTTT. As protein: CASSLALAGFTDTQYF.